The 12 T cell receptor beta chains presented below share a single source sample, sequenced in a study of shared clonotypes between healthy human individuals. Clones were read by immunoSEQ multiplex PCR, and TCRdb kept only the in-frame ones, dropping some. Of approximately 95,000 clones listed, around two thirds are singletons. Sequenced input: memory CD8+ T cells sorted from blood. The subset denotes: CD45RO+ cells pooled with CCR7-negative TemRA cells. These receptor sequences come from a young man in good health.

This rearrangement joins TRBV10-3 to TRBJ2-6; 11 bases are a match to TRBD1. V gave up 6 bases and J gave up 11 bases; unmatched junction bases: 9. The V gene's germline CDR1 is ENHRY and CDR2 SYGVKD. The CDR3 sequence is 15 residues long. The CDR3 loop reads CAISGQGAVWDVLTF. The CDR3 coding sequence is TGTGCCATCAGCGGACAGGGGGCCGTTTGGGACGTCCTGACTTTC.

The chain uses TRBV7-8 and TRBJ2-5; D unresolved. The V end lost 5 bases, the J end lost 5 bases, and 6 bases lay between the germline ends. CDR1 SGHVS and CDR2 FQNEAQ come from the germline V gene. The CDR3 is 11 amino acids. CDR3 residues: CASSPPETQYF. For the CDR3, the DNA is TGTGCCAGCAGCCCCCCCGAGACCCAGTACTTC.

This clone was seen ten or more times. The chain uses TRBV6-4 and TRBJ2-1; D unclear. The germline gives CDR1 MRHNA, CDR2 SNTAGT. CDR3 length: 13 amino acids. The ends were cut back, 0 bases at V and 5 bases at J, with 5 bases in the middle. The CDR3: CASSDSDDNEQFF. The CDR3 DNA follows: TGTGCCAGCAGTGACTCGGACGACAATGAGCAGTTCTTC.

The rearrangement uses TRBV11-2 and TRBJ2-3; no clear D gene. The V end was cut by 5 bases, the J end by 2 bases, with 8 bases between. There are 13 residues in the CDR3. Germline CDR1 SGHAT, CDR2 FQNNGV. CDR3 region: CASSLYYTDTQYF. The CDR3 DNA reads TGTGCCAGCAGCCTCTACTACACAGATACGCAGTATTTT.

The chain couples TRBV28 to TRBJ2-7; either TRBD1 or TRBD2 may fit D (5 bases each). The CDR3 has 17 amino acids. Deletions cut 2 bases from V and 3 bases from J, with 20 bases between. Looked up from germline, CDR1 is MDHEN and CDR2 is SYDVKM. The CDR3 here is CASSLGSGGWGLYEQYF. The CDR3 DNA reads as TGTGCCAGCAGTTTAGGGAGTGGCGGGTGGGGCCTCTACGAGCAGTACTTC.

The rearrangement uses TRBV28 and TRBJ1-2; D remains unclear. This CDR3 is 13 amino acids long. V was cut by 6 bases and J by 5 bases, with 13 bases left in between. Germline V gene sequence: CDR1 MDHEN, CDR2 SYDVKM. CDR3 nucleotides: TGTGCCAGCAGGGTAGGGAGTAGGTATGGCTACACCTTC. This encodes CASRVGSRYGYTF.

Here the CDR3 reads CASSQWTGGVTDTQYF. For the CDR3, the DNA is TGCGCCAGCAGCCAATGGACAGGGGGGGTCACAGATACGCAGTATTTT. The V and J genes are TRBV4-3 and TRBJ2-3, with 10 bases matching TRBD1. Germline trimming cut 2 bases from V and 2 bases from J; bases unmatched to any gene: 4. The CDR3 runs to 16 residues. The germline V gene has CDR1 LGHNA and CDR2 YSLEER.

In this sample, this clone turned up a few times. The V call is TRBV2, the J call TRBJ2-3; the D is unclear. The germline V and J ends were trimmed by 4 bases and 2 bases, with 10 bases remaining between them. Germline V gives CDR1 SNHLY, CDR2 FYNNEI. The CDR3 runs 14 residues. CDR3 DNA sequence: TGTGCCAGCAGTGCTACACTGGACACAGATACGCAGTATTTT. Its translation is CASSATLDTDTQYF.

This chain uses TRBV10-1 with TRBJ2-1; D uncertain. Germline loops: CDR1 WNHNN, CDR2 SYGVQD (reference sequence). This CDR3 region has 17 residues. V gave up 1 base and J gave up 2 bases, with 15 bases separating them. The CDR3 region is CASSEYPPGLTYNEQFF. CDR3 bases: TGCGCCAGCAGTGAGTACCCTCCCGGGCTAACCTACAATGAGCAGTTCTTC.

Comment on this clone: The identical CDR3 is also encoded by other nucleotide sequences in the sample. The rearrangement joins TRBV6-6 to TRBJ2-3; TRBD2 aligns across 8 bases. The germline gives CDR1 MNHNY, CDR2 SVGAGI (reference sequence). The ends lost 0 bases at V and 1 base at J; junction bases unmatched: 3. CDR3 length equals 16 residues. The CDR3 sequence: CASSYSREEGTDTQYF. The CDR3 bases are TGTGCCAGCAGTTACTCGCGGGAGGAGGGCACAGATACGCAGTATTTT.

The chain recombines TRBV11-1 with TRBJ2-5, with D perhaps being TRBD1 or TRBD2 (5 bases each). Germline V lookup: CDR1 SGHAT, CDR2 FQDESV (reference sequence). Trimming cost V 2 bases and J 5 bases, with 12 bases left between them. The CDR3 is 14 amino acids. CDR3 coding DNA: TGTGCCAGCAGCTTAAGGCACGGGGCCGAGACCCAGTACTTC. This encodes CASSLRHGAETQYF.

The V gene is TRBV5-1, the J gene TRBJ2-3; D call uncertain. This CDR3 is 14 amino acids long. V was clipped by 0 bases and J by 0 bases, with 5 bases between them. Looked up from germline, CDR1 is SGHRS and CDR2 is YFSETQ. In nucleotides, the CDR3 is TGCGCCAGCAGCTTGGGAGAAAGCACAGATACGCAGTATTTT. Translated, it gives CASSLGESTDTQYF.